This is a list of T cell receptor beta chains from one sample in a study of cytomegalovirus exposure and HLA in healthy donors. This table comes from immunoSEQ multiplex PCR, and its TCRdb copy is limited to in-frame clones, with some not included. In the table there are approximately 99,000 clones, nearly 97% of which are singletons. Sequencing was done on a sample of PBMCs. The receptors come from a woman aged 18 to 35 in good health and CMV-seronegative. Both conserved end residues are part of each CDR3. A D gene is named only where the DNA matches it firmly. The size entry is marked missing in some rows and otherwise reads once, few, many or a size class.

clone size,D gene,J gene,V gene,CDR3 protein,CDR3 DNA
.,TRBD1,TRBJ2-7,TRBV7-8,CASSLGQGGYEQYF,TGTGCCAGCAGCTTAGGACAGGGCGGCTACGAGCAGTACTTC
once,TRBD1,TRBJ2-1,TRBV5-1,CASSPTGTRHYNEQFF,TGCGCCAGCAGCCCGACAGGGACACGACACTACAATGAGCAGTTCTTC
.,.,TRBJ2-1,TRBV6-1,CASSPRGTYNEQFF,TGTGCCAGCAGTCCCCGGGGGACCTACAATGAGCAGTTCTTC
.,.,TRBJ2-3,TRBV9,CASSVVGDTDTQYF,TGTGCCAGCAGCGTAGTTGGAGACACAGATACGCAGTATTTT
.,TRBD1,TRBJ1-2,TRBV9,CASSAAPVGQVNGYTF,TGTGCCAGCAGCGCCGCCCCCGTCGGACAGGTCAACGGCTACACCTTC
.,TRBD2,TRBJ2-2,TRBV28,CASRRLAGNTGELFF,TGTGCCAGCAGAAGACTAGCGGGAAACACCGGGGAGCTGTTTTTT
.,.,TRBJ2-7,TRBV7-2,CASSFIGDEQYF,TGTGCCAGCAGCTTTATCGGGGACGAGCAGTACTTC
.,TRBD1,TRBJ1-2,TRBV7-8,CASSPLGGQGYGYTF,TGTGCCAGCAGCCCGCTAGGGGGACAGGGATATGGCTACACCTTC
.,.,TRBJ1-1,TRBV28,CASSLNPRVRTEAFF,TGTGCCAGCAGTTTAAACCCCCGCGTTCGCACTGAAGCTTTCTTT
few,.,TRBJ1-2,TRBV4-3,CASSQVGGDNYGYTF,TGCGCCAGCAGCCAAGTTGGGGGGGATAACTATGGCTACACCTTC
.,TRBD1,TRBJ2-5,TRBV19,CASSPGQEETQYF,TGTGCCAGTAGTCCAGGACAGGAAGAGACCCAGTACTTC
.,TRBD1,TRBJ2-6,TRBV4-3,CASSPSGTAGANVLTF,TGCGCCAGCAGCCCCTCGGGGACAGCTGGGGCCAACGTCCTGACTTTC
.,.,TRBJ2-2,TRBV6-5,CASSYRQSLSGELFF,TGTGCCAGCAGTTACCGACAGTCCTTGTCCGGGGAGCTGTTTTTT
.,TRBD1,TRBJ2-7,TRBV29-1,CSVVERTGGGEQYF,TGCAGCGTTGTTGAGCGGACAGGGGGCGGCGAGCAGTACTTC
.,.,TRBJ1-4,TRBV19,CASRRGILNEKLFF,TGTGCCAGTAGACGGGGGATCCTCAATGAAAAACTGTTTTTT
.,.,TRBJ1-1,TRBV28,CASSTGTVNTEAFF,TGTGCCAGCAGTACCGGTACCGTAAACACTGAAGCTTTCTTT
once,.,TRBJ1-6,TRBV7-9,CASSKDSNSPLHF,TGTGCCAGCAGCAAGGACAGTAATTCACCCCTCCACTTT
.,.,TRBJ1-5,TRBV4-3,CASSQLNSPNQPQHF,TGCGCCAGCAGCCAATTGAACAGCCCCAATCAGCCCCAGCATTTT
.,TRBD2,TRBJ2-5,TRBV6-5,CASSYMRGSGGGTQYF,TGTGCCAGCAGTTACATGCGGGGTAGCGGGGGGGGGACCCAGTACTTC
.,.,TRBJ2-2,TRBV5-1,CASNSGTNTGELFF,TGCGCCAGCAATAGCGGCACGAACACCGGGGAGCTGTTTTTT
.,.,TRBJ2-1,TRBV6-4,CASSSYSYNEQFF,TGTGCCAGCAGCAGTTACTCCTACAATGAGCAGTTCTTC
.,TRBD1,TRBJ2-3,TRBV5-1,CASSFDRVGDTQYF,TGCGCCAGCAGCTTCGACAGGGTGGGAGATACGCAGTATTTT
.,.,TRBJ2-7,TRBV7-3,CASSPYAGSYEQYF,TGTGCCAGCAGCCCATACGCGGGGAGCTACGAGCAGTACTTC
.,.,TRBJ2-3,TRBV7-2,CASSLVPGTDTQYF,TGTGCCAGCAGCTTAGTCCCAGGGACAGATACGCAGTATTTT
.,.,TRBJ1-1,TRBV29-1,CSVDRQNTEAFF,TGCAGCGTTGACAGGCAGAACACTGAAGCTTTCTTT
.,.,TRBJ2-1,TRBV5-8,CASSGDGGYNEQFF,TGTGCCAGCAGCGGGGATGGAGGCTACAATGAGCAGTTCTTC
.,.,TRBJ2-1,TRBV30,CAWSVRGNEQFF,TGTGCCTGGAGTGTACGAGGAAATGAGCAGTTCTTC
.,.,TRBJ1-1,TRBV10-3,CAISELGLNTEAFF,TGTGCCATCAGTGAGTTGGGGCTGAACACTGAAGCTTTCTTT
.,TRBD1,TRBJ2-4,TRBV9,CASSEGQGAKNIQYF,TGTGCCAGCAGCGAGGGACAGGGGGCCAAAAACATTCAGTACTTC
.,.,TRBJ1-3,TRBV7-6,CASSSTQGIGNTIYF,TGTGCCAGCAGCTCCACACAGGGAATTGGAAACACCATATATTTT
.,.,TRBJ1-1,TRBV25-1,CASSSQGGTEAFF,TGTGCCAGCTCCTCCCAGGGTGGCACTGAAGCTTTCTTT
.,.,TRBJ1-5,TRBV28,CASSLGGGAYSNQPQHF,TGTGCCAGCAGTTTGGGTGGGGGGGCGTATAGCAATCAGCCCCAGCATTTT
.,TRBD2,TRBJ2-7,TRBV9,CASSVGTSGYEQYF,TGTGCCAGCAGCGTTGGGACTAGCGGCTACGAGCAGTACTTC
.,TRBD2,TRBJ2-7,TRBV9,CASSESGLAGYEQYF,TGTGCCAGCAGCGAATCGGGACTAGCGGGCTACGAGCAGTACTTC